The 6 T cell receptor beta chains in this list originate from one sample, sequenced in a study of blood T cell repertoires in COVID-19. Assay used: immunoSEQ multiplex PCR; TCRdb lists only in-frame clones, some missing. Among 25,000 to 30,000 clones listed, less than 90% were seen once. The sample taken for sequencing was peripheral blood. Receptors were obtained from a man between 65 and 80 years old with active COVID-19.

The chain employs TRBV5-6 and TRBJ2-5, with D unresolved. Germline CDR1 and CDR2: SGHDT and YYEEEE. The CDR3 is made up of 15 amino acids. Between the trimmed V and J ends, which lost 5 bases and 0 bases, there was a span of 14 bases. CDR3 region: CASRLVSLYQETQYF. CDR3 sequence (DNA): TGTGCCAGCAGACTGGTCTCTCTGTACCAAGAGACCCAGTACTTC.

CDR3 protein: CASSITGNQPQHF. The CDR3 DNA sequence: TGTGCCAGTAGTATCACGGGCAATCAGCCCCAGCATTTT. This chain connects TRBV19 to TRBJ1-5, with no clear D. The CDR3 extends over 13 amino acids. V lost 3 bases and J 2 bases, leaving 5 bases between the germline ends. Germline CDR1 and CDR2: LNHDA and SQIVND (reference sequence).

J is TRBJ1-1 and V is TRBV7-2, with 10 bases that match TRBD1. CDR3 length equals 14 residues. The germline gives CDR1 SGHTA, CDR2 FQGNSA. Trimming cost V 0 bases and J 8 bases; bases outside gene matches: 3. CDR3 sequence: CASSLAGTGAEAFF. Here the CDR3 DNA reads TGTGCCAGCAGCTTAGCTGGGACAGGGGCGGAAGCTTTCTTT. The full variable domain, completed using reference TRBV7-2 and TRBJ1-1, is GAGVSQSPSNKVTEKGKDVELRCDPISGHTALYWYRQSLGQGLEFLIYFQGNSAPDKSGLPSDRFSAERTGGSVSTLTIQRTQQEDSAVYLCASSLAGTGAEAFFGQGTRLTVV.

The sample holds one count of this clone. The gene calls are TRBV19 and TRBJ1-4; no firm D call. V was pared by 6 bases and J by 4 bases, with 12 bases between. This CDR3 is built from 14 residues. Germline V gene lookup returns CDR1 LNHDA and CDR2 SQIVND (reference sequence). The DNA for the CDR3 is TGTGCCAGTAGGTTCCGTCGACTTAATGAAAAACTGTTTTTT. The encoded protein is CASRFRRLNEKLFF.

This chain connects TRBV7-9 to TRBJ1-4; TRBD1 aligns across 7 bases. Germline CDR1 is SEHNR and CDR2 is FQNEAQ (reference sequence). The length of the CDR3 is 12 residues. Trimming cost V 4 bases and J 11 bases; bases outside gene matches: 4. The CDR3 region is CASSSQGLKLFF. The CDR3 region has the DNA TGTGCCAGCAGCTCACAGGGGCTTAAACTGTTTTTT.

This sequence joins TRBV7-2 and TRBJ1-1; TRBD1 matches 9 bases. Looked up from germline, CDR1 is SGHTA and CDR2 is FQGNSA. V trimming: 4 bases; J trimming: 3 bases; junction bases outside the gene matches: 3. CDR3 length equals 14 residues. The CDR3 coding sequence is TGTGCCAGCAGCTCACAGGGGGCTTACACTGAAGCTTTCTTT. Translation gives CASSSQGAYTEAFF.